The rows below give T cell receptor beta chains drawn from one sample of a study of technical replicates of blood from a few donors. The repertoire was sequenced with immunoSEQ multiplex PCR; TCRdb's copy has only in-frame clones and lacks some. The sample holds 85,000 to 100,000 clones, 85% to 95% seen once. The sequenced material came from T cells isolated from PBMCs. The receptors were sampled from a human donor in good health. Both conserved end residues are part of each CDR3. Fields, in order: V gene, D gene, clone size, J gene, CDR3 protein, CDR3 DNA. A D gene is named only where the DNA matches it firmly. Some rows mark clone size as missing; the rest say once, few, many or name a class of expanded clone.

v_gene: TRBV19
d_gene: .
abundance: once
j_gene: TRBJ1-1
CDR3aa: CASSIQGAGTEAFF
CDR3nt: TGTGCCAGTAGTATTCAAGGGGCAGGCACTGAAGCTTTCTTT

v_gene: TRBV19
d_gene: TRBD1
abundance: .
j_gene: TRBJ2-5
CDR3aa: CASSDGAAGGQETQYF
CDR3nt: TGTGCCAGTAGCGATGGCGCGGCAGGGGGCCAAGAGACCCAGTACTTC

v_gene: TRBV29-1
d_gene: TRBD2
abundance: .
j_gene: TRBJ2-5
CDR3aa: CSVGGLEETQYF
CDR3nt: TGCAGCGTTGGGGGACTAGAAGAGACCCAGTACTTC

v_gene: TRBV29-1
d_gene: .
abundance: few
j_gene: TRBJ2-2
CDR3aa: CSADGTPNTGELFF
CDR3nt: TGCAGCGCGGACGGGACACCCAACACCGGGGAGCTGTTTTTT

v_gene: TRBV5-1
d_gene: .
abundance: .
j_gene: TRBJ2-5
CDR3aa: CASSLAGQKETQYF
CDR3nt: TGCGCCAGCAGCTTGGCCGGTCAAAAAGAGACCCAGTACTTC

v_gene: TRBV5-4
d_gene: .
abundance: once
j_gene: TRBJ1-2
CDR3aa: CASSSGHPSNYGYTF
CDR3nt: TGTGCCAGCAGTTCAGGACATCCCTCTAACTATGGCTACACCTTC

v_gene: TRBV19
d_gene: .
abundance: .
j_gene: TRBJ2-1
CDR3aa: CASTPGDGYNEQFF
CDR3nt: TGTGCCAGTACCCCCGGTGATGGCTACAATGAGCAGTTCTTC

v_gene: TRBV11-3
d_gene: TRBD1
abundance: .
j_gene: TRBJ2-3
CDR3aa: CASSAGTGEADTQYF
CDR3nt: TGTGCCAGCAGCGCCGGGACAGGGGAGGCAGATACGCAGTATTTT

v_gene: TRBV6-5
d_gene: .
abundance: .
j_gene: TRBJ1-2
CDR3aa: CASSGGGGLNYGYTF
CDR3nt: TGTGCCAGCAGTGGGGGCGGAGGACTTAACTATGGCTACACCTTC

v_gene: TRBV7-6
d_gene: .
abundance: .
j_gene: TRBJ2-1
CDR3aa: CASSLPVQEQFF
CDR3nt: TGTGCCAGCAGCTTGCCGGTACAGGAGCAGTTCTTC

v_gene: TRBV6-5
d_gene: .
abundance: .
j_gene: TRBJ1-3
CDR3aa: CASSYSTFSSGNTIYF
CDR3nt: TGTGCCAGCAGTTACTCGACATTCAGCTCTGGAAACACCATATATTTT

v_gene: TRBV11-2
d_gene: .
abundance: .
j_gene: TRBJ1-4
CDR3aa: CASREASSLNEKLFF
CDR3nt: TGTGCCAGCAGGGAGGCCTCCTCCCTTAATGAAAAACTGTTTTTT

v_gene: TRBV13
d_gene: .
abundance: .
j_gene: TRBJ2-7
CDR3aa: CASSIQGASYEQYF
CDR3nt: TGTGCCAGCAGCATACAGGGTGCCTCCTACGAGCAGTACTTC

v_gene: TRBV27
d_gene: TRBD2
abundance: .
j_gene: TRBJ2-7
CDR3aa: CASSFSGLEGHEQYF
CDR3nt: TGTGCCAGCAGTTTCTCGGGACTAGAAGGGCACGAGCAGTACTTC

v_gene: TRBV6-1
d_gene: .
abundance: .
j_gene: TRBJ2-5
CDR3aa: CASRFRGRRQETQYF
CDR3nt: TGTGCCAGCAGATTCCGGGGTAGACGGCAAGAGACCCAGTACTTC

v_gene: TRBV6-1
d_gene: TRBD2
abundance: .
j_gene: TRBJ2-1
CDR3aa: CASSAGLASNEQFF
CDR3nt: TGTGCCAGCAGCGCAGGACTAGCGTCCAATGAGCAGTTCTTC

v_gene: TRBV2
d_gene: TRBD1
abundance: .
j_gene: TRBJ1-5
CDR3aa: CASSEVTGGHQPQHF
CDR3nt: TGTGCCAGCAGTGAAGTAACAGGGGGACATCAGCCCCAGCATTTT

v_gene: TRBV9
d_gene: .
abundance: .
j_gene: TRBJ2-4
CDR3aa: CASESQGELSQYF
CDR3nt: TGTGCCAGCGAATCGCAGGGCGAACTATCTCAGTACTTC

v_gene: TRBV5-1
d_gene: .
abundance: .
j_gene: TRBJ2-1
CDR3aa: CASSLWPNEQFF
CDR3nt: TGCGCCAGCAGCTTGTGGCCCAATGAGCAGTTCTTC

v_gene: TRBV5-8
d_gene: .
abundance: .
j_gene: TRBJ1-1
CDR3aa: CASSLAWDSEAFF
CDR3nt: TGTGCCAGCAGCCTAGCCTGGGACTCTGAAGCTTTCTTT

v_gene: TRBV5-5
d_gene: TRBD1
abundance: .
j_gene: TRBJ2-7
CDR3aa: CASSYRDSSYEQYF
CDR3nt: TGTGCCAGCAGCTACCGGGACAGCTCCTACGAGCAGTACTTC

v_gene: TRBV15
d_gene: TRBD1
abundance: .
j_gene: TRBJ1-1
CDR3aa: CATSSGQGAFF
CDR3nt: TGTGCCACCAGCAGCGGACAGGGAGCTTTCTTT

v_gene: TRBV30
d_gene: .
abundance: .
j_gene: TRBJ1-5
CDR3aa: CAWSAGSYQPQHF
CDR3nt: TGTGCCTGGAGTGCAGGATCGTATCAGCCCCAGCATTTT

v_gene: TRBV6-5
d_gene: TRBD2
abundance: .
j_gene: TRBJ2-2
CDR3aa: CASRKSGSPTGELFF
CDR3nt: TGTGCCAGCAGAAAGAGCGGGAGTCCCACCGGGGAGCTGTTTTTT

v_gene: TRBV7-3
d_gene: TRBD2
abundance: .
j_gene: TRBJ2-7
CDR3aa: CASSLLAGGAYEQYF
CDR3nt: TGTGCCAGCAGCCTACTAGCGGGGGGGGCCTACGAGCAGTACTTC

v_gene: TRBV4-2
d_gene: TRBD2
abundance: .
j_gene: TRBJ2-2
CDR3aa: CASSQDVSLAGGTNTGELFF
CDR3nt: TGTGCCAGCAGCCAAGATGTTAGCCTAGCGGGAGGTACGAACACCGGGGAGCTGTTTTTT

v_gene: TRBV6-5
d_gene: .
abundance: few
j_gene: TRBJ1-1
CDR3aa: CASSSGADTEAFF
CDR3nt: TGTGCCAGCAGCTCAGGGGCCGACACTGAAGCTTTCTTT

v_gene: TRBV5-4
d_gene: .
abundance: .
j_gene: TRBJ1-6
CDR3aa: CASSLSAGARLSSPLHF
CDR3nt: TGTGCCAGCAGCTTGTCGGCGGGGGCAAGGTTAAGTTCACCCCTCCACTTT

v_gene: TRBV6-1
d_gene: .
abundance: .
j_gene: TRBJ2-3
CDR3aa: CASSEALLGVKNTQYF
CDR3nt: TGTGCCAGCAGTGAAGCGCTTCTTGGAGTGAAGAATACGCAGTATTTT

v_gene: TRBV11-2
d_gene: TRBD1
abundance: .
j_gene: TRBJ1-4
CDR3aa: CASSLALGQRLEKLFF
CDR3nt: TGTGCCAGCAGCTTAGCTTTGGGACAGCGGCTCGAAAAACTGTTTTTT

v_gene: TRBV5-4
d_gene: .
abundance: .
j_gene: TRBJ2-1
CDR3aa: CAFLSAASYNEQFF
CDR3nt: TGTGCCTTCCTGAGTGCGGCCTCCTACAATGAGCAGTTCTTC

v_gene: TRBV5-1
d_gene: .
abundance: .
j_gene: TRBJ2-2
CDR3aa: CASSEDFTGELFF
CDR3nt: TGCGCCAGCAGCGAGGACTTCACCGGGGAGCTGTTTTTT

v_gene: TRBV6-5
d_gene: .
abundance: .
j_gene: TRBJ1-5
CDR3aa: CASGHQPQHF
CDR3nt: TGTGCCAGCGGGCATCAGCCCCAGCATTTT

v_gene: TRBV6-4
d_gene: .
abundance: .
j_gene: TRBJ2-7
CDR3aa: CASSDSGAEQYF
CDR3nt: TGTGCCAGCAGTGACTCGGGGGCCGAGCAGTACTTC

v_gene: TRBV6-4
d_gene: .
abundance: .
j_gene: TRBJ1-6
CDR3aa: CASSVVGQGYSPLHF
CDR3nt: TGTGCCAGCAGTGTCGTGGGACAAGGGTATTCACCCCTCCACTTT

v_gene: TRBV19
d_gene: .
abundance: .
j_gene: TRBJ1-5
CDR3aa: CASSSSNNQPQHF
CDR3nt: TGTGCCAGTAGTTCCTCTAATAATCAGCCCCAGCATTTT

v_gene: TRBV6-6
d_gene: .
abundance: .
j_gene: TRBJ2-3
CDR3aa: CASSYFSTSTDTQYF
CDR3nt: TGTGCCAGCAGTTACTTCTCCACTAGCACAGATACGCAGTATTTT

v_gene: TRBV4-1
d_gene: .
abundance: .
j_gene: TRBJ1-1
CDR3aa: CASSQAQGDTEAFF
CDR3nt: TGCGCCAGCAGCCAAGCACAGGGTGACACTGAAGCTTTCTTT

v_gene: TRBV6-1
d_gene: .
abundance: .
j_gene: TRBJ2-7
CDR3aa: CASTGRGTEQYF
CDR3nt: TGTGCCAGCACGGGCAGGGGAACCGAGCAGTACTTC

v_gene: TRBV2
d_gene: TRBD1
abundance: .
j_gene: TRBJ2-6
CDR3aa: CASSGTGWVSGANVLTF
CDR3nt: TGTGCCAGCAGTGGGACAGGCTGGGTTTCAGGGGCCAACGTCCTGACTTTC

v_gene: TRBV19
d_gene: TRBD2
abundance: .
j_gene: TRBJ2-1
CDR3aa: CASSIAPGLAGVNEQFF
CDR3nt: TGTGCCAGTAGTATAGCTCCGGGACTAGCGGGAGTCAATGAGCAGTTCTTC